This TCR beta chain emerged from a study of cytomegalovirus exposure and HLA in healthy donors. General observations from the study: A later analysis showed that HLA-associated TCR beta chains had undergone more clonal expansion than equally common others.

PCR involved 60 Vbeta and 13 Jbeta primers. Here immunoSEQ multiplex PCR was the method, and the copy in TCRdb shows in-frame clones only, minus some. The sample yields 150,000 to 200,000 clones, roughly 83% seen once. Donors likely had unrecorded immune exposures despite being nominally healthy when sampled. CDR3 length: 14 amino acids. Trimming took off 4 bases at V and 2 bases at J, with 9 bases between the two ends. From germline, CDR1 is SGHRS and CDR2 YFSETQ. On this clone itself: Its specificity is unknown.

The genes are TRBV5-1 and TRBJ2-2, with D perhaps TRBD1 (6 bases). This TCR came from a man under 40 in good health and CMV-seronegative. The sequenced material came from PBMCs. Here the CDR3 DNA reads TGCGCCAGCAGCAGGGACATCAACACCGGGGAGCTGTTTTTT. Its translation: CASSRDINTGELFF.